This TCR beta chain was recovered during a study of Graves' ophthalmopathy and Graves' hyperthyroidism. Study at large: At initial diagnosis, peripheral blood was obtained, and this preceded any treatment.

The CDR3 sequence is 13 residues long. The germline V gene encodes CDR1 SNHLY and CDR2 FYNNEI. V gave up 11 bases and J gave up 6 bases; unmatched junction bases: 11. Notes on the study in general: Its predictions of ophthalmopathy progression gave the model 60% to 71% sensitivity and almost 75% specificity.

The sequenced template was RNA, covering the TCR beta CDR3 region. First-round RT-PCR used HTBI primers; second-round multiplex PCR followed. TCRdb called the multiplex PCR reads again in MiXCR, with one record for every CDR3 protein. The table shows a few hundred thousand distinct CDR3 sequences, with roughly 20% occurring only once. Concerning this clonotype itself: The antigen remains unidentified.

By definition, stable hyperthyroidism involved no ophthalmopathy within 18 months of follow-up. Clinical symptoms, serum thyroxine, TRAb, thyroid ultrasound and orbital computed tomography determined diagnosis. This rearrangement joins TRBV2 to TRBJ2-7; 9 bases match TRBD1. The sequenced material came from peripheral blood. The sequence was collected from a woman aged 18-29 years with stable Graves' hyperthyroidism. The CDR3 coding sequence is TGTGCCGGAGCCGGGACAGGGCTCTTCGAGCAGTACTTC. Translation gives CAGAGTGLFEQYF.